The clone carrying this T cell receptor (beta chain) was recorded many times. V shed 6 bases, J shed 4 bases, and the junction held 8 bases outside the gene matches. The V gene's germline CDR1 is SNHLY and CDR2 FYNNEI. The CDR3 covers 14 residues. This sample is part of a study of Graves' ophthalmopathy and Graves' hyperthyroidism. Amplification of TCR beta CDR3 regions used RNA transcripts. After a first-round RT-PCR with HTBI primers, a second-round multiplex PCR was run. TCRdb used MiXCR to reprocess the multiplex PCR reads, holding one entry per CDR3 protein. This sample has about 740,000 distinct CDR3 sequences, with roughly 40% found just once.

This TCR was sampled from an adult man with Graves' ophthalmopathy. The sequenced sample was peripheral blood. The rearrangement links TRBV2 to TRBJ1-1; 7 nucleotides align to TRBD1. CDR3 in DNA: TGTGCCAGCAGCCGAGACAGGGCGGTCACTGAAGCTTTCTTT. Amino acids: CASSRDRAVTEAFF. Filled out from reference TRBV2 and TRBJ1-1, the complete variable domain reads EPEVTQTPSHQVTQMGQEVILRCVPISNHLYFYWYRQILGQKVEFLVSFYNNEISEKSEIFDDQFSVERPDGSNFTLKIRSTKLEDSAMYFCASSRDRAVTEAFFGQGTRLTVV.